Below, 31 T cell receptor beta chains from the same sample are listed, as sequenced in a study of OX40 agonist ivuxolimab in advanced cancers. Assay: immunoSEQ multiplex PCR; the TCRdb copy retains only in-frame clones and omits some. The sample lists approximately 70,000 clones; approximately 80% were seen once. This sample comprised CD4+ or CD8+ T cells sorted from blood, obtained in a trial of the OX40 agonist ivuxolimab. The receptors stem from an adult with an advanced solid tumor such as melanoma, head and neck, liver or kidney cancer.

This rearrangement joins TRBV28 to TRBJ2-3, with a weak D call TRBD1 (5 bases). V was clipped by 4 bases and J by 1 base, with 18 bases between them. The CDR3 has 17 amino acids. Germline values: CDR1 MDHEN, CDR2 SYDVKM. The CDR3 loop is CASSWAGWKLGTDTQYF. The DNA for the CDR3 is TGTGCCAGCAGTTGGGCAGGGTGGAAATTGGGCACAGATACGCAGTATTTT.

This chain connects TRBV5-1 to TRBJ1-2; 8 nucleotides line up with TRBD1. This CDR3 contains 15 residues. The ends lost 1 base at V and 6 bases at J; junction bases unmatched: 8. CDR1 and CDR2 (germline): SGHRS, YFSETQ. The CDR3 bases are TGCGCCAGCAGCTTGACCACGACAGGGGTCAATGGCTACACCTTC. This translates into CASSLTTTGVNGYTF.

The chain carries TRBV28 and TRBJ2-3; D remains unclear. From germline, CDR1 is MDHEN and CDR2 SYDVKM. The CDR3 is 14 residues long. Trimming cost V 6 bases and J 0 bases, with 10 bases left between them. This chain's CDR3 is CASSFGPSTDTQYF. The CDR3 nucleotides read TGTGCCAGCAGCTTCGGACCTAGCACAGATACGCAGTATTTT.

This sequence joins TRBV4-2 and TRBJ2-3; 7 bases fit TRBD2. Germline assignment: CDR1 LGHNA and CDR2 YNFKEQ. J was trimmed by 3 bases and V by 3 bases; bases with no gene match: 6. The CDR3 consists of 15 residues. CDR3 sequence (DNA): TGTGCCAGCAGCCAGGAACTAGCGCCTACAGATACGCAGTATTTT. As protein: CASSQELAPTDTQYF.

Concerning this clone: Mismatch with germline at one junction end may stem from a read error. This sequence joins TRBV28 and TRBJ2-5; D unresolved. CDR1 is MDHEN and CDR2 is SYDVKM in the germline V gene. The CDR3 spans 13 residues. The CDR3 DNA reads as TGTGCCAGCAGTTCTCGCTATCAAGAGGCCCAGTACTTC. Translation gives CASSSRYQEAQYF.

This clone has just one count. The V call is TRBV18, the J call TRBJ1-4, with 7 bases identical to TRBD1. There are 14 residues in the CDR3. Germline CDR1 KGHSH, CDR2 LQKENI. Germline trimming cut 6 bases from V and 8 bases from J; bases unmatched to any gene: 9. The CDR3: CASSQVEGAEKLFF. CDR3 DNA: TGTGCCAGCTCCCAGGTGGAGGGGGCGGAAAAACTGTTTTTT.

The CDR3 DNA is TGCGCCAGCAGTGAGTCCCACAGGGAGGCCCCTGAAGCTTTCTTT. Its translation: CASSESHREAPEAFF. V usage is TRBV10-1 and J usage is TRBJ1-1, with D perhaps matching TRBD1 (6 bases). From germline, CDR1 is WNHNN and CDR2 SYGVQD (reference sequence). V was trimmed by 0 bases and J by 6 bases, leaving 14 bases between them. The CDR3 loop spans 15 amino acids.

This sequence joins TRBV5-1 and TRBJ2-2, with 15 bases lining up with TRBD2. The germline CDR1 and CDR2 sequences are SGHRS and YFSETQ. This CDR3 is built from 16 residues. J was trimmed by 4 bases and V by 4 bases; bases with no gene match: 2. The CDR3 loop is CASSRGLAGGTGELFF. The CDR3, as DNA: TGCGCCAGCAGCCGGGGACTAGCGGGGGGCACCGGGGAGCTGTTTTTT.

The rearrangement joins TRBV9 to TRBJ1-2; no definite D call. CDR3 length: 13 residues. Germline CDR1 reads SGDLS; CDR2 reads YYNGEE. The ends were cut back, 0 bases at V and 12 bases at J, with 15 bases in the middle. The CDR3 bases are TGTGCCAGCAGCGTAGACGAAGGGTGGGAGCACACCTTC. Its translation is CASSVDEGWEHTF.

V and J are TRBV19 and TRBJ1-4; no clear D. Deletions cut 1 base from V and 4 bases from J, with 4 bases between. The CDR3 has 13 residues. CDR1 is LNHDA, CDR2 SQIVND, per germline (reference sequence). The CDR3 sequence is CASSIGNNEKLFF. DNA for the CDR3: TGTGCCAGTAGTATAGGGAATAATGAAAAACTGTTTTTT.

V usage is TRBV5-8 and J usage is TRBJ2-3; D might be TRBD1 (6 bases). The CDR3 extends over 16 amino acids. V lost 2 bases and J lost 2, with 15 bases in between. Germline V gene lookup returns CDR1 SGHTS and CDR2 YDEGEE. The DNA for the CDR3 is TGTGCCAGCAGCTTCTATACAGGGTCCACCACAGATACGCAGTATTTT. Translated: CASSFYTGSTTDTQYF.

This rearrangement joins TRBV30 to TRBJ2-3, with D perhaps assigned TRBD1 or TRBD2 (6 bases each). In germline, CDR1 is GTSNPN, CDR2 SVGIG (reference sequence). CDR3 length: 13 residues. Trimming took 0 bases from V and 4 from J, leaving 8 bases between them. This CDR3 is CAWSVRGPDTQYF. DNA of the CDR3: TGTGCCTGGAGTGTACGGGGGCCAGATACGCAGTATTTT.

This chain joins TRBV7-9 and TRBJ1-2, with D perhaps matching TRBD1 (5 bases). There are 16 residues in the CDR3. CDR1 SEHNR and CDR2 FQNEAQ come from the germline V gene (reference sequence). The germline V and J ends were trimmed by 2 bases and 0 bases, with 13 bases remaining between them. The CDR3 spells CASSLSRGGTNYGYTF. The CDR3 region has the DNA TGTGCCAGCAGCTTATCTCGGGGGGGAACTAACTATGGCTACACCTTC.

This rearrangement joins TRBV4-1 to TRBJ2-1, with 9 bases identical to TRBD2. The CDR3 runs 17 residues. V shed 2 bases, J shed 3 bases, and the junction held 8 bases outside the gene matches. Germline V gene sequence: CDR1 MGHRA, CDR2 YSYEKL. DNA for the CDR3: TGCGCCAGCAGCCAATGGGTGGCGGGAGGGCTCTACAATGAGCAGTTCTTC. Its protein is CASSQWVAGGLYNEQFF.

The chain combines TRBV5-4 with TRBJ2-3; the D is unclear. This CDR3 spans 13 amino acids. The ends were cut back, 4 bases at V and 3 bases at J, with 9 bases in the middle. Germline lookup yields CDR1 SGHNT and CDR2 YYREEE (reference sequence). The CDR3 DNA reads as TGTGCCAGCAGCCCTGCGGAAACAGATACGCAGTATTTT. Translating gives CASSPAETDTQYF.

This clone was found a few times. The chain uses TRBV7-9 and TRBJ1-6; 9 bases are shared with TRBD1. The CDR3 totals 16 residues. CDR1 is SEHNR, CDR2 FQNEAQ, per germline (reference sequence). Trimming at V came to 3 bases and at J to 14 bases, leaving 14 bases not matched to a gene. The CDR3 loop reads CASSFDPGQGIKALHF. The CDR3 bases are TGTGCCAGCAGCTTTGACCCGGGACAGGGTATTAAGGCCCTCCACTTT.

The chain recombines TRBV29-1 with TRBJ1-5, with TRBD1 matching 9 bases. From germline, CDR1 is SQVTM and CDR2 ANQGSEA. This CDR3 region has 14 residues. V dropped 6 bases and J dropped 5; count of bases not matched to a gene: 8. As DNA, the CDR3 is TGCAGCGTCCGGGACAGGGACGTCGATCAGCCCCAGCATTTT. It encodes CSVRDRDVDQPQHF.

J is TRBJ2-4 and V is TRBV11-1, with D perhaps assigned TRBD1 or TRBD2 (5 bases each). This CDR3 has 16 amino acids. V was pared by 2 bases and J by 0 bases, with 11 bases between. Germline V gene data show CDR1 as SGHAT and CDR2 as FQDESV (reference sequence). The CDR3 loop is CASSLTQGVAKNIQYF. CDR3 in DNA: TGTGCCAGCAGCTTAACGCAGGGAGTAGCCAAAAACATTCAGTACTTC.

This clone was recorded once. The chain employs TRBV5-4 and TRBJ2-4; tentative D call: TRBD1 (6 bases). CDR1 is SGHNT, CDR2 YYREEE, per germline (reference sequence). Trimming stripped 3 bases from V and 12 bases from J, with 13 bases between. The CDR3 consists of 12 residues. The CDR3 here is CASSSPDSSQYF. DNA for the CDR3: TGTGCCAGCAGCTCCCCGGACAGTTCTCAGTACTTC. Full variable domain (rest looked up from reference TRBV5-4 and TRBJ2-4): ETGVTQSPTHLIKTRGQQVTLRCSSQSGHNTVSWYQQALGQGPQFIFQYYREEENGRGNFPPRFSGLQFPNYSSELNVNALELDDSALYLCASSSPDSSQYFGAGTRLSVL.

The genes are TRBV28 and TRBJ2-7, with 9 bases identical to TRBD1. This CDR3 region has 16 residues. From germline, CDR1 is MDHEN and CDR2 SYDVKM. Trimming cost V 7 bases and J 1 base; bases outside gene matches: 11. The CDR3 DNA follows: TGTGCCAGCACCTTTAACCGGGACAGGGATTCCTACGAGCAGTACGTC. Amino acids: CASTFNRDRDSYEQYV.

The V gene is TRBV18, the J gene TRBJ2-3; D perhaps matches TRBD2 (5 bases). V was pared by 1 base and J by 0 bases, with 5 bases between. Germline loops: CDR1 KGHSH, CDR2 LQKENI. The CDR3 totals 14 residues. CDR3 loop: CASSPQRSTDTQYF. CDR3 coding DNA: TGTGCCAGCTCACCACAGCGGAGCACAGATACGCAGTATTTT.

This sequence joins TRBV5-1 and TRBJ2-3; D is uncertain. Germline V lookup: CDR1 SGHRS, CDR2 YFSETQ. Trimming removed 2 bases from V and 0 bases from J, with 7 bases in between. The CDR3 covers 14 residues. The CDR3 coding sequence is TGCGCCAGCAGCTTAGGAGACAGCACAGATACGCAGTATTTT. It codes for CASSLGDSTDTQYF.

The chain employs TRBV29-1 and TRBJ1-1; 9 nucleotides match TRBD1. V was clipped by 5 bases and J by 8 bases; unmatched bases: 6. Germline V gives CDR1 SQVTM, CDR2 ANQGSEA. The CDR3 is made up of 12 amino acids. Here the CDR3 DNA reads TGCAGCGTTCTATATGGGACAGGGGAAGCTTTCTTT. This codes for CSVLYGTGEAFF. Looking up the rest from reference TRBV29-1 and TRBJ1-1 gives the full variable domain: SAVISQKPSRDICQRGTSLTIQCQVDSQVTMMFWYRQQPGQSLTLIATANQGSEATYESGFVIDKFPISRPNLTFSTLTVSNMSPEDSSIYLCSVLYGTGEAFFGQGTRLTVV.

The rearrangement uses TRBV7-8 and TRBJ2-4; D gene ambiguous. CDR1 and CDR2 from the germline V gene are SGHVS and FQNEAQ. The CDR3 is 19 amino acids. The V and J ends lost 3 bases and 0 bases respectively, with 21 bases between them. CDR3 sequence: CASSFGFQATSLAKNIQYF. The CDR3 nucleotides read TGTGCCAGCAGCTTCGGGTTTCAGGCTACATCCCTAGCCAAAAACATTCAGTACTTC. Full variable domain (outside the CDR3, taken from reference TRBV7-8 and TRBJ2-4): GAGVSQSPRYKVAKRGQDVALRCDPISGHVSLFWYQQALGQGPEFLTYFQNEAQLDKSGLPSDRFFAERPEGSVSTLKIQRTQQEDSAVYLCASSFGFQATSLAKNIQYFGAGTRLSVL.

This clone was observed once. The CDR3 coding sequence is TGTGCCAGCGGCAGGAACACCGGGGAGCTGTTTTTT. Translated, it gives CASGRNTGELFF. This chain joins TRBV28 and TRBJ2-2; D uncertain. This CDR3 is built from 12 residues. The germline V gene has CDR1 MDHEN and CDR2 SYDVKM. The V gene lost 8 bases and the J gene lost 1 base, with 5 bases spanning the gap.

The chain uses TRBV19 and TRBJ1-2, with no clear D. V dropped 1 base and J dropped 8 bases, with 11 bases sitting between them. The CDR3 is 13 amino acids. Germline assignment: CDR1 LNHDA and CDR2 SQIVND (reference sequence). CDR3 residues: CASSIVREGGYTF. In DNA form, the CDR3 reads TGTGCCAGTAGTATAGTCCGAGAGGGAGGCTACACCTTC. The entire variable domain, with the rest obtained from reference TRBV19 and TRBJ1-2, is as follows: DGGITQSPKYLFRKEGQNVTLSCEQNLNHDAMYWYRQDPGQGLRLIYYSQIVNDFQKGDIAEGYSVSREKKESFPLTVTSAQKNPTAFYLCASSIVREGGYTFGSGTRLTVV.

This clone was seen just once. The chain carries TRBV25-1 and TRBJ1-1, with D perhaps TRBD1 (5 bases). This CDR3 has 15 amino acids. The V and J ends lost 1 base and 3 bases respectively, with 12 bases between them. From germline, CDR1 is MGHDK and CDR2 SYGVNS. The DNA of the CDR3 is TGTGCCAGCAGTGAATTGGGAGGGACGGACACTGAAGCTTTCTTT. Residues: CASSELGGTDTEAFF.

CDR3 nucleotide sequence: TGTGCCAGCTCTCTCGGACAGGGGGGGCAGTACTTC. Translation: CASSLGQGGQYF. The genes are TRBV18 and TRBJ2-7; 10 bases match TRBD1. With 6 bases clipped from V and 9 bases from J, the junction kept 5 bases outside the gene matches. Germline loops: CDR1 KGHSH, CDR2 LQKENI. The CDR3 consists of 12 residues.

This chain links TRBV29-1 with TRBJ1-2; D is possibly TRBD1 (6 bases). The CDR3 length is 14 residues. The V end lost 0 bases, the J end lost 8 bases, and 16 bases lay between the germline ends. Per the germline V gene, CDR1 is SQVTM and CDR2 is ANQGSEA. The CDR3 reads CSVEDPEGGSGYTF. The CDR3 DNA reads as TGCAGCGTTGAAGATCCCGAGGGGGGGAGCGGCTACACCTTC.

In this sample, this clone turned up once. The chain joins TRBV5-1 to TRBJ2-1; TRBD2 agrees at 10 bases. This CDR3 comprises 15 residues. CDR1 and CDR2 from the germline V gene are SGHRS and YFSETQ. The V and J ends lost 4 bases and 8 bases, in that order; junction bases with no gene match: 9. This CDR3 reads CASSRSSGSGHEQFF. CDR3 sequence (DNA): TGCGCCAGCAGCAGATCTAGCGGGAGCGGCCATGAGCAGTTCTTC.

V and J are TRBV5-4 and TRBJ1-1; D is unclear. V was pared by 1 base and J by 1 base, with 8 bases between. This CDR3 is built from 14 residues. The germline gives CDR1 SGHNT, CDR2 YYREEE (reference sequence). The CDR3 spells CASSLFPENTEAFF. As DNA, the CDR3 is TGTGCCAGCAGCTTGTTTCCAGAGAACACTGAAGCTTTCTTT.